The source of this TCR beta chain is a study of blood T cell repertoires in COVID-19. Study-wide context: From the United States, Italy and Spain came samples of acute and convalescent COVID-19. In each case, the material was cDNA or gDNA derived from T cells, B-cell-depleted T cells, or PBMCs.

In the study's own analysis: Reference gene primer amplification in the assay estimated nucleated cell counts. Libraries were prepared by immunoSEQ multiplex PCR; TCRdb keeps only in-frame clonotypes and omits some of them. The V and J calls and clone size are taken from that table; D and trimming were inferred from the DNA. The sample records about 98,000 clones, nearly 90% being singletons. Specimen: peripheral blood. The clonotype was recovered from a man over 45 with active COVID-19.

CDR3 coding DNA: TGTGCCAGCAGCCACCGACAACAGGGTACTTTCTTT. Protein product: CASSHRQQGTFF. The genes are TRBV11-2 and TRBJ1-1; tentative D call: TRBD1 (6 bases). Germline lookup yields CDR1 SGHAT and CDR2 FQNNGV. Trimming pared 5 bases from V and 12 bases from J, leaving 16 bases between. The CDR3 sequence is 12 residues long.